A selection of T cell receptor beta chains follows, all from one sample in a study of shared clonotypes between healthy human individuals. Assay used: immunoSEQ multiplex PCR; TCRdb lists only in-frame clones, some missing. Of more than 2 million clones in the sample, about 95% were seen once. Sequencing was done on a sample of naive CD4+ T cells sorted from blood. These receptors originate from a man aged 18 to 30 in good health. Each CDR3 is given without its conserved first and last residue.

v_call	cdr3_aa
TRBV12-5	ASGLVMGQGDPGELF
TRBV27	ASSNYRVGTEAF
TRBV9	ASSVSSGPYEQY
TRBV18	ASSLVGYRAEAF
TRBV10-3	AIQGAGYT
TRBV7-9	ASSLDWDFNEQF
TRBV19	ASSLDRGKETQY
TRBV6-1	ASSEPTLGYT
TRBV2	ASSRDRGGTEAF
TRBV30	AWSGPGGEKLF
TRBV4-1	ASSQGAGAYNYGYT
TRBV27	ASSLNGGRPYEQY
TRBV2	ASSAPWKGHSANYGYT
TRBV7-7	ASSLGIQETQY
TRBV5-6	ASSRRGRNTEAF
TRBV6-1	ASSEGTLNTEAF
TRBV29-1	SVEPSNTEAF
TRBV5-1	ASGGRGVAGELF
TRBV5-6	ASSLGTVPETQY
TRBV5-6	ASTPRQGREQY
TRBV4-1	ASSPEGAGWEKLF
TRBV5-1	ASSPGTANQPQH
TRBV5-1	ASSSKTVTQNTEAF
TRBV5-1	ASSLDGASGGYT
TRBV2	ASSESGRRGPVSGNTIY
TRBV7-9	ASSSRKQGDTEAF
TRBV18	ASSPFSLIGVSYEQY